This T cell receptor beta chain was obtained from a study of blood T cell repertoires in COVID-19. Overall study context: There were acute and convalescent COVID-19 samples, and they came from the United States, Italy and Spain. PBMCs, B-cell-depleted T cells, or T cells provided the cDNA or gDNA that made up the material.

In the authors' workflow: How many nucleated cells were present was estimated from reference gene primer amplification. Clones were sequenced by immunoSEQ multiplex PCR, and TCRdb holds only the in-frame ones, with some missing. V, J and clone size reflect that table, while D and trimming were determined from the DNA. The sample records 300,000 or so clones, around 86% being singletons. The V gene's germline CDR1 is ENHRY and CDR2 SYGVKD. The CDR3 totals 17 residues. V trimming: 1 base; J trimming: 7 bases; junction bases outside the gene matches: 12. What was sequenced was peripheral blood. The chain uses TRBV10-3 and TRBJ2-1, with 8 bases identical to TRBD2. The TCR sequence derives from a man aged 50 or older with active or convalescent COVID-19. The CDR3: CAISEFRFPSSGNEQFF. The CDR3 DNA follows: TGTGCCATCAGTGAGTTCCGTTTTCCTTCTAGCGGGAATGAGCAGTTCTTC.